This entry lists 28 T cell receptor beta chains sequenced from one sample in a study of T cells in Graves' hyperthyroidism and ophthalmopathy. Researchers amplified the TCR beta CDR3 regions from RNA transcripts. In the first-round RT-PCR of the TCR CDR3, the HTBI primer set was used. Via MiXCR, TCRdb re-called the multiplex PCR reads, giving one row per CDR3 protein. This sample carries roughly 840,000 distinct CDR3 sequences, 38% of them seen once, and the ten largest clones take approximately 8.7%. The specimen sequenced was blood. These TCRs come from a man aged 18 to 29 with Graves' hyperthyroidism.

In this sample, this clonotype turned up a few times. The CDR3 nucleotides are TGTGCCAGCAGTGGGGAACAGGGGGTTACACCCCTCCACTTT. Translated, it gives CASSGEQGVTPLHF. The genes are TRBV6-5 and TRBJ1-6; 8 bases align to TRBD1. This CDR3 contains 14 residues. The germline V gene has CDR1 MNHEY and CDR2 SVGAGI. V trimming: 5 bases; J trimming: 11 bases; junction bases outside the gene matches: 8.

The chain carries TRBV20-1 and TRBJ2-6; 8 bases agree with TRBD1. The CDR3 sequence is 13 residues long. J was trimmed by 11 bases and V by 5 bases; bases with no gene match: 8. Germline V lookup: CDR1 DFQATT, CDR2 SNEGSKA (reference sequence). This chain's CDR3 is CSAAGQGRDVLTF. The CDR3 region has the DNA TGCAGTGCTGCTGGACAGGGACGGGACGTCCTGACTTTC.

CDR3 nucleotide sequence: TGTGCCACCGGGGACGACGACAGGGGCTACGAGCAGTACTTC. Translated: CATGDDDRGYEQYF. This chain links TRBV24-1 with TRBJ2-7, with 8 bases aligning to TRBD1. The CDR3 covers 14 residues. From germline, CDR1 is KGHDR and CDR2 SFDVKD. Losses at the gene ends were 9 bases for V and 3 bases for J; bases not matched to a gene: 9.

With respect to this clonotype: With a much larger clone just one base away, this may be a read error. The CDR3 DNA reads as TGTGCCAGCAGCTCAGGCCCGGTTGACTACGAGCAGTACTTC. Protein: CASSSGPVDYEQYF. This chain connects TRBV7-2 to TRBJ2-7; D is uncertain. The V end was cut by 4 bases, the J end by 3 bases, with 13 bases between. The CDR3 runs 14 residues. The germline V gene has CDR1 SGHTA and CDR2 FQGNSA.

The chain combines TRBV29-1 with TRBJ2-5, with TRBD1 as a possible D gene (7 bases). Germline V CDR1 and CDR2: SQVTM, ANQGSEA. This CDR3 is 13 amino acids long. Trimming took off 1 base at V and 11 bases at J, with 17 bases between the two ends. The CDR3 spells CSVEVGGTDTQYF. CDR3 coding DNA: TGCAGCGTTGAAGTAGGGGGGACAGATACGCAGTACTTC.

This clonotype was found many times. The V gene is TRBV5-1, the J gene TRBJ1-2; D possibly corresponds to TRBD1 (6 bases). With 4 bases removed from V and 3 bases from J, the gap between germline ends came to 13 bases. CDR1 is SGHRS and CDR2 is YFSETQ in the germline V gene. The CDR3 is 14 amino acids. The DNA for the CDR3 is TGCGCCAGCAGCCCCGGGGGCGTCGACTATGGCTACACCTTC. Protein product: CASSPGGVDYGYTF.

The J gene is TRBJ1-2, the V gene TRBV9; D gene ambiguous. Germline CDR1 SGDLS, CDR2 YYNGEE. The CDR3 sequence is 14 residues long. Trimming shortened V by 5 bases and J by 4 bases, and 15 bases separated the two germline ends. Written as DNA, the CDR3 is TGTGCCAGCAGTCGCGGGGTCAGCTCCTATGGCTACACCTTC. As protein: CASSRGVSSYGYTF.

This clonotype occurred many times. The gene calls are TRBV25-1 and TRBJ2-5; TRBD2 matches at 10 bases. The germline V gene has CDR1 MGHDK and CDR2 SYGVNS. The CDR3 has 15 residues. With V trimmed by 1 base and J by 4 bases, 3 bases remained unmatched. The chain's CDR3 is CASSEWVAGGETQYF. CDR3 sequence (DNA): TGTGCCAGCAGTGAATGGGTAGCGGGGGGAGAGACCCAGTACTTC.

As DNA, the CDR3 is TGTGCCAGCAGCTCCCTGGAGCGGGGGAACACCGGGGAGCTGTTTTTT. This gives the protein CASSSLERGNTGELFF. The chain joins TRBV7-9 to TRBJ2-2; 7 bases agree with TRBD2. This CDR3 spans 16 amino acids. The V and J ends lost 4 bases and 1 base, in that order; junction bases with no gene match: 6. The germline gives CDR1 SEHNR, CDR2 FQNEAQ (reference sequence).

About this clonotype itself: With a much larger clone just one base away, this may be a read error. The V call is TRBV20-1, the J call TRBJ1-2, with 8 positions matching TRBD1. This CDR3 is built from 15 residues. The germline gives CDR1 DFQATT, CDR2 SNEGSKA (reference sequence). V dropped 3 bases and J dropped 5; count of bases not matched to a gene: 11. As DNA, the CDR3 is TGCAGTGCTAGTCTTACCGGGACAGGCTCATATGGCTACACCTTC. Its protein is CSASLTGTGSYGYTF.

This clonotype was counted at least ten times. The chain recombines TRBV19 with TRBJ2-7; D gene ambiguous. This CDR3 has 12 amino acids. Germline values: CDR1 LNHDA, CDR2 SQIVND (reference sequence). Trimming left V 5 bases short and J 4 bases short, with 9 bases between. CDR3 amino acids: CASSDGVYEQYF. In nucleotides, the CDR3 is TGTGCCAGTAGTGACGGAGTATACGAGCAGTACTTC.

This chain connects TRBV10-3 to TRBJ1-2, with 7 positions matching TRBD1. Looked up from germline, CDR1 is ENHRY and CDR2 is SYGVKD. V gave up 6 bases and J gave up 8 bases; unmatched junction bases: 9. The CDR3 extends over 13 amino acids. CDR3 in DNA: TGTGCCATCAGCTTGGCAGGGGGTAGCGGCTACACCTTC. This sequence encodes CAISLAGGSGYTF.

This clonotype has at least ten counts. CDR3 DNA sequence: TGCAGTGCCCTGAACACCGGGGAGCTGTTTTTT. Amino acid sequence: CSALNTGELFF. The chain is built from TRBV20-1 and TRBJ2-2; D unresolved. CDR3 length: 11 amino acids. The V gene lost 6 bases and the J gene lost 1 base, with 3 bases spanning the gap. The germline gives CDR1 DFQATT, CDR2 SNEGSKA (reference sequence).

This clonotype was seen repeatedly, ten times or more. The rearrangement joins TRBV29-1 to TRBJ1-1; D is ambiguous. This CDR3 has 11 amino acids. Germline V gene sequence: CDR1 SQVTM, CDR2 ANQGSEA. Trimming removed 4 bases from V and 8 bases from J, with 11 bases in between. The CDR3 region is CSVGAGLEAFF. CDR3 in DNA: TGCAGCGTTGGGGCAGGCCTAGAAGCTTTCTTT.

As to this clonotype: A clone one base away is much larger, so this may be a read error. CDR3 nucleotides: TGTGCCAGCATGGGGGGGCTTGATGAAACTTTCTTT. Amino acid sequence: CASMGGLDETFF. The chain uses TRBV2 and TRBJ1-1, with a tentative D call TRBD1 (6 bases). Germline assignment: CDR1 SNHLY and CDR2 FYNNEI. This CDR3 region has 12 residues.

This clonotype was seen repeatedly, ten times or more. The chain is built from TRBV29-1 and TRBJ2-5; D not certain. Trimming pared 7 bases from V and 5 bases from J, leaving 11 bases between. The CDR3 runs to 11 residues. Germline-derived CDR1 and CDR2 are SQVTM and ANQGSEA. The CDR3 is CSADVRETQYF. The CDR3, as DNA: TGCAGCGCGGACGTCAGGGAGACCCAGTACTTC.

This sequence joins TRBV5-1 and TRBJ1-2, with 7 bases lining up with TRBD1. The CDR3 runs 15 residues. Per germline, CDR1 SGHRS and CDR2 YFSETQ. V shed 0 bases and J 5 bases; nucleotides not matched to a gene: 7. CDR3 in DNA: TGCGCCAGCAGCTTGGAACTGGACAGGAGGTATGGCTACACCTTC. It translates to CASSLELDRRYGYTF. The complete variable domain, with remaining parts taken from reference TRBV5-1 and TRBJ1-2, reads KAGVTQTPRYLIKTRGQQVTLSCSPISGHRSVSWYQQTPGQGLQFLFEYFSETQRNKGNFPGRFSGRQFSNSRSEMNVSTLELGDSALYLCASSLELDRRYGYTFGSGTRLTVV.

The chain has TRBV12-3 or TRBV12-4 and TRBJ2-5, with D possibly matching TRBD2 (5 bases). Trimming took off 8 bases at V and 5 bases at J, with 12 bases between the two ends. The CDR3 is made up of 12 amino acids. The CDR3 loop reads CASGGSWETQYF. In DNA, the CDR3 is TGTGCCAGCGGCGGGTCGTGGGAGACCCAGTACTTC.

The genes are TRBV19 and TRBJ1-1, with TRBD1 identical over 8 bases. The V segment lost 6 bases and the J segment 4 bases; nucleotides outside the gene matches: 13. The CDR3 spans 16 residues. Germline V CDR1 and CDR2: LNHDA, SQIVND (reference sequence). The CDR3 bases are TGTGCCAGTAGGGGGGGGACAGGAACTCCAGCCACTGAAGCTTTCTTT. Translation gives CASRGGTGTPATEAFF. Variable domain in full (rest from reference TRBV19 and TRBJ1-1): DGGITQSPKYLFRKEGQNVTLSCEQNLNHDAMYWYRQDPGQGLRLIYYSQIVNDFQKGDIAEGYSVSREKKESFPLTVTSAQKNPTAFYLCASRGGTGTPATEAFFGQGTRLTVV.

The CDR3 spells CASSQGVYQGNQPQHF. DNA of the CDR3: TGTGCCAGCAGCCAAGGAGTTTATCAAGGCAATCAGCCCCAGCATTTT. The genes are TRBV9 and TRBJ1-5, with D unresolved. Per the germline V gene, CDR1 is SGDLS and CDR2 is YYNGEE. This CDR3 region has 16 residues. V lost 4 bases, J lost 2 bases, and 16 bases lay in between.

This sequence joins TRBV5-6 and TRBJ1-5; TRBD1 agrees at 7 bases. Germline CDR1 and CDR2: SGHDT and YYEEEE. J lost 9 bases, V lost 0 bases, and 12 bases had no gene match. CDR3 length: 16 residues. The CDR3 spells CASSLGHPRGERPQHF. The CDR3 DNA follows: TGTGCCAGCAGCTTGGGACATCCCAGGGGGGAAAGGCCCCAGCATTTT.

Comment on this clonotype: A single base separates this from a much larger clone, so it may be a read error. The genes are TRBV9 and TRBJ2-2; either TRBD1 or TRBD2 may supply D (6 bases each). The CDR3 loop spans 12 amino acids. Per the germline V gene, CDR1 is SGDLS and CDR2 is YYNGEE. The CDR3 is CASSGGAGELLF. The CDR3 coding sequence is TGTGCCAGCAGCGGGGGGGCCGGGGAGCTGCTTTTT. Combining the CDR3 with reference TRBV9 and TRBJ2-2 gives the whole variable domain DSGVTQTPKHLITATGQRVTLRCSPRSGDLSVYWYQQSLDQGLQFLIQYYNGEERAKGNILERFSAQQFPDLHSELNLSSLELGDSALYFCASSGGAGELLFGEGSRLTVL.

This clonotype has a count of ten or more. The chain recombines TRBV7-9 with TRBJ1-1; 7 bases are a match to TRBD1. The CDR3 loop spans 14 amino acids. Germline V gene sequence: CDR1 SEHNR, CDR2 FQNEAQ (reference sequence). Trimming at V came to 5 bases and at J to 2 bases, leaving 5 bases not matched to a gene. In DNA, the CDR3 is TGTGCCAGCAGCACCGGGACAGTTAACACTGAAGCTTTCTTT. Its translation: CASSTGTVNTEAFF.

Regarding this clonotype: A read error may explain this, as a much larger clone is one base away. This chain links TRBV5-1 with TRBJ1-1; possible D gene TRBD1, 5 bases. Germline CDR1 SGHRS, CDR2 YFSETQ. This CDR3 has 13 amino acids. The CDR3 here is CASSFDGAARASF. In DNA form, the CDR3 reads TGCGCCAGCAGCTTTGACGGGGCCGCTAGAGCTTCCTTT.

V is TRBV4-1 and J is TRBJ1-4; TRBD1 is a possible D gene (5 bases). The germline V and J ends were trimmed by 0 bases and 4 bases, with 15 bases remaining between them. The CDR3 extends over 17 amino acids. Germline assignment: CDR1 MGHRA and CDR2 YSYEKL. This CDR3 reads CASSQESSTGVNEKLFF. Written as DNA, the CDR3 is TGCGCCAGCAGCCAAGAAAGTAGCACAGGAGTTAATGAAAAACTGTTTTTT.

As concerns this clonotype: Lacking the conserved final phenylalanine or tryptophan, this CDR3 likely reflects a read error. It is unclear where the CDR3 begins or ends on the DNA, so no DNA is shown, and the CDR3 is as TCRdb lists it. The chain employs TRBV24-1 and TRBJ1-2; TRBD1, the table's D call, was not compared with the DNA. Germline CDR1 KGHDR, CDR2 SFDVKD. Termini included, the CDR3 measures 9 amino acids. CDR3: CATGTALTY.

V gene TRBV7-9 combines with J gene TRBJ2-5; D remains ambiguous. V lost 5 bases to trimming and J lost 3 bases, with 13 bases between them. The germline CDR1 and CDR2 sequences are SEHNR and FQNEAQ (reference sequence). This CDR3 comprises 14 residues. The CDR3 is CASSPRVFEETQYF. CDR3 nucleotide sequence: TGTGCCAGCAGCCCTAGGGTTTTCGAAGAGACCCAGTACTTC.

This clonotype appeared many times. V is TRBV29-1 and J is TRBJ1-1, with 9 bases identical to TRBD1. V gave up 8 bases and J gave up 4 bases; unmatched junction bases: 11. Germline V gene sequence: CDR1 SQVTM, CDR2 ANQGSEA. The CDR3 runs to 14 residues. The CDR3 here is CSTLTGGGITEAFF. DNA for the CDR3: TGCAGCACACTAACAGGGGGCGGGATCACTGAAGCTTTCTTT.